Each of the 22 T cell receptor beta chains below was sequenced from the same sample in a study of blood T cell repertoires in COVID-19. Data came from immunoSEQ multiplex PCR; TCRdb stores just in-frame clones and leaves some out. Of roughly 180,000 clones listed, roughly 81% were seen once; the top ten hold about 10%. Sequenced: peripheral blood. The receptors here all came from a woman between 35 and 50 years old with COVID-19, enrolled during active disease.

V usage is TRBV13 and J usage is TRBJ1-4, with TRBD1 matching 8 bases. Germline V gene data show CDR1 as PRHDT and CDR2 as FYEKMQ (reference sequence). V lost 0 bases and J lost 7; bases outside the gene matches: 4. CDR3 size: 15 residues. In DNA, the CDR3 is TGTGCCAGCAGCTTAGGCCAAGGACAGGGTGAAAAACTGTTTTTT. This encodes CASSLGQGQGEKLFF. The full variable domain, its missing parts supplied by reference TRBV13 and TRBJ1-4, is AAGVIQSPRHLIKEKRETATLKCYPIPRHDTVYWYQQGPGQDPQFLISFYEKMQSDKGSIPDRFSAQQFSDYHSELNMSSLELGDSALYFCASSLGQGQGEKLFFGSGTQLSVL.

The V gene is TRBV9, the J gene TRBJ2-2; TRBD1 matches 9 bases. V shed 4 bases and J 5 bases; nucleotides not matched to a gene: 9. The CDR3 totals 16 residues. Germline V gene data show CDR1 as SGDLS and CDR2 as YYNGEE. The CDR3 nucleotides read TGTGCCAGCAGCTTATCCGGGACAGGGATTACCGGGGAGCTGTTTTTT. Its translation: CASSLSGTGITGELFF.

The V and J genes are TRBV18 and TRBJ1-6, with 7 nucleotides matching TRBD1. The CDR3 has 14 residues. Germline CDR1 reads KGHSH; CDR2 reads LQKENI. Trimming cost V 3 bases and J 5 bases; bases outside gene matches: 1. In DNA form, the CDR3 reads TGTGCCAGCTCACCCACAGGGGATAATTCACCCCTCCACTTT. Protein sequence: CASSPTGDNSPLHF.

The rearrangement links TRBV18 to TRBJ2-1, with 9 bases fitting TRBD1. The CDR3 has 17 residues. The V segment lost 3 bases and the J segment 12 bases; nucleotides outside the gene matches: 18. Germline CDR1 reads KGHSH; CDR2 reads LQKENI. The CDR3 nucleotides read TGTGCCAGCTCACCGGCCTTCGGACAGGGGAGCGGGGCCTCGCAGTTCTTC. Protein product: CASSPAFGQGSGASQFF.

The chain recombines TRBV19 with TRBJ2-5; 7 positions match TRBD1. V lost 4 bases, J lost 4 bases, and 3 bases stayed unmatched. Germline CDR1 reads LNHDA; CDR2 reads SQIVND (reference sequence). CDR3 length: 13 residues. In DNA form, the CDR3 reads TGTGCCAGTAGTACAGACAGGGCAGAGACCCAGTACTTC. Translated: CASSTDRAETQYF. Filled out from reference TRBV19 and TRBJ2-5, the complete variable domain reads DGGITQSPKYLFRKEGQNVTLSCEQNLNHDAMYWYRQDPGQGLRLIYYSQIVNDFQKGDIAEGYSVSREKKESFPLTVTSAQKNPTAFYLCASSTDRAETQYFGPGTRLLVL.

This clone came up a few times. The chain couples TRBV2 to TRBJ1-4; D is perhaps TRBD1 (5 bases). The CDR3 extends over 16 amino acids. The ends were cut back, 7 bases at V and 2 bases at J, with 17 bases in the middle. CDR1 and CDR2 (germline): SNHLY, FYNNEI. The CDR3 sequence is CASIGRTQATNEKLFF. In nucleotides, the CDR3 is TGTGCCAGCATCGGGCGCACACAGGCGACTAATGAAAAACTGTTTTTT.

The V call is TRBV30, the J call TRBJ1-6; 7 nucleotides agree with TRBD1. Germline CDR1 GTSNPN, CDR2 SVGIG (reference sequence). The trim removed 4 bases at V and 3 bases at J, leaving 3 bases unmatched. The CDR3 contains 14 residues. The CDR3 DNA reads TGTGCCTGGACCTACAGGGGCTATAATTCACCCCTCCACTTT. Translated: CAWTYRGYNSPLHF.

This chain joins TRBV7-9 and TRBJ1-4; D uncertain. This CDR3 region has 15 residues. Germline CDR1 reads SEHNR; CDR2 reads FQNEAQ (reference sequence). Deletions cut 5 bases from V and 0 bases from J, with 10 bases between. CDR3 amino acids: CASSQVQSTNEKLFF. CDR3 sequence (DNA): TGTGCCAGCAGCCAAGTTCAGTCAACTAATGAAAAACTGTTTTTT.

The gene calls are TRBV5-6 and TRBJ2-2; TRBD1 might be the D (6 bases). The CDR3 runs to 13 residues. Germline lookup yields CDR1 SGHDT and CDR2 YYEEEE. The germline V and J ends were trimmed by 1 base and 10 bases, with 11 bases remaining between them. Written as DNA, the CDR3 is TGTGCCAGCAGCTTGACGGACAGATCGGAGCTGTTTTTT. This gives the protein CASSLTDRSELFF.

The chain couples TRBV21-1 to TRBJ2-1; the table's D call, TRBD2, was not checked against the DNA. TRBV21-1 is recorded as a pseudogene. This CDR3 comprises 14 residues. For the CDR3, the DNA is TGTGCCAGCAGCAAAGGGCTAGCGGGAGGTGAGCAGTTCTTC. Its translation is CASSKGLAGGEQFF.

The V gene is TRBV30, the J gene TRBJ2-6; 10 bases are a match to TRBD1. The CDR3 is 16 amino acids. Germline trimming cut 7 bases from V and 1 base from J; bases unmatched to any gene: 7. The germline CDR1 and CDR2 sequences are GTSNPN and SVGIG (reference sequence). In DNA, the CDR3 is TGTGCCTACTCCGGGACAGGGGATTCTGGGGCCAACGTCCTGACTTTC. Translation: CAYSGTGDSGANVLTF.

V gene TRBV3-1 (or the pseudogene TRBV3-2) combines with J gene TRBJ1-3, with D possibly TRBD1 on 6 matching bases. From germline, CDR1 is LGHDT and CDR2 YNNKEL (reference sequence). V was trimmed by 4 bases and J by 3 bases, leaving 10 bases between them. This CDR3 has 14 amino acids. The CDR3 region has the DNA TGTGCCAGCAGCCGAGGGGGATATGGAAACACCATATATTTT. This codes for CASSRGGYGNTIYF.

The J gene is TRBJ1-5, the V gene TRBV28; the match to TRBD1 covers 8 bases. Germline values: CDR1 MDHEN, CDR2 SYDVKM. CDR3 size: 15 residues. J gave up 4 bases and V 6 bases, and 8 bases lay outside the gene matches. The CDR3: CASSPSDRANQPQHF. The CDR3 nucleotides are TGTGCCAGCAGCCCCTCGGACAGGGCGAATCAGCCCCAGCATTTT.

The gene calls are TRBV28 and TRBJ2-6; 8 positions agree with TRBD1. Per the germline V gene, CDR1 is MDHEN and CDR2 is SYDVKM. V was clipped by 5 bases and J by 0 bases; unmatched bases: 6. This CDR3 has 17 amino acids. The CDR3 nucleotides are TGTGCCAGCAGTCCGGGGACAGGCTTCTCTGGGGCCAACGTCCTGACTTTC. Protein product: CASSPGTGFSGANVLTF.

CDR3 sequence reads: CASSRWFGMNTEAFF. The CDR3 DNA reads as TGTGCCAGCAGCCGTTGGTTTGGCATGAACACTGAAGCTTTCTTT. V usage is TRBV5-5 and J usage is TRBJ1-1; D unresolved. Trimming left V 4 bases short and J 0 bases short, with 13 bases between. CDR3 length: 15 residues. Germline CDR1 reads SGHKS; CDR2 reads YYEKEE (reference sequence). Full variable domain (rest looked up from reference TRBV5-5 and TRBJ1-1): DAGVTQSPTHLIKTRGQQVTLRCSPISGHKSVSWYQQVLGQGPQFIFQYYEKEERGRGNFPDRFSARQFPNYSSELNVNALLLGDSALYLCASSRWFGMNTEAFFGQGTRLTVV.

The V call is TRBV6-5, the J call TRBJ2-3; 11 bases agree with TRBD2. The germline gives CDR1 MNHEY, CDR2 SVGAGI. This CDR3 spans 14 amino acids. The J segment lost 4 bases and the V segment lost 5 bases, leaving 2 bases of the junction unmatched. DNA for the CDR3: TGTGCCAGCAGTAATAGCGGGAGGGCAGATACGCAGTATTTT. It yields the protein CASSNSGRADTQYF.

This rearrangement joins TRBV14 to TRBJ2-7, with D hard to call. The CDR3 runs 15 residues. In germline, CDR1 is SGHDN, CDR2 FVKESK. V lost 1 base and J lost 2, with 12 bases in between. In DNA form, the CDR3 reads TGTGCCAGCAGCCAAGGGGCCCGACGCCCCTACGAGCAGTACTTC. It yields the protein CASSQGARRPYEQYF.

The CDR3, as DNA: TGCGCCAGCAGGATGACAGGGGCCGGAGGGGATGAGCAGTTCTTC. Translation: CASRMTGAGGDEQFF. The chain recombines TRBV4-1 with TRBJ2-1, with 8 bases fitting TRBD1. Germline V gene data show CDR1 as MGHRA and CDR2 as YSYEKL. The junction had 12 bases not matched to a gene; V was cut back by 6 bases and J by 8 bases. The CDR3 has 15 amino acids.

V is TRBV19 and J is TRBJ2-2; 10 positions agree with TRBD1. Looked up from germline, CDR1 is LNHDA and CDR2 is SQIVND (reference sequence). This CDR3 has 16 amino acids. The ends lost 5 bases at V and 9 bases at J; junction bases unmatched: 12. CDR3 protein: CASSPQGQGEWWELFF. In DNA form, the CDR3 reads TGTGCCAGTAGTCCTCAAGGACAGGGGGAATGGTGGGAGCTGTTTTTT.

This chain connects TRBV7-6 to TRBJ2-1; the match to TRBD1 covers 7 bases. The CDR3 is made up of 15 amino acids. CDR1 is SGHVS, CDR2 FNYEAQ, per germline. Trimming at V came to 1 base and at J to 5 bases, leaving 5 bases not matched to a gene. The CDR3 reads CASSLGTGAHNEQFF. The CDR3 nucleotides are TGTGCCAGCAGCTTAGGGACAGGCGCCCACAATGAGCAGTTCTTC.

CDR3 DNA sequence: TGTGCCAGCAGCCAAGATCGGTCTCAGGGAGGTAGATATGGCTACACCTTC. Translated, it gives CASSQDRSQGGRYGYTF. The chain uses TRBV3-1 (or the pseudogene TRBV3-2) and TRBJ1-2, with D maybe TRBD1 (5 bases). Germline CDR1 LGHDT, CDR2 YNNKEL (reference sequence). The CDR3 loop spans 17 amino acids. V was shortened by 0 bases and J by 5 bases, with 19 bases between the two germline ends.

The gene calls are TRBV7-8 and TRBJ2-2, with TRBD2 matching over 9 bases. Germline V lookup: CDR1 SGHVS, CDR2 FQNEAQ. CDR3 size: 18 residues. J gave up 2 bases and V 11 bases, and 18 bases lay outside the gene matches. The CDR3 loop reads CASTRQAGGLSNTGELFF. DNA for the CDR3: TGTGCCTCAACCCGACAAGCGGGGGGACTATCAAACACCGGGGAGCTGTTTTTT.